The 6 T cell receptor beta chains below come from one sample, sequenced in a study of T cells after yellow fever vaccination. TCRdb fed the 5' RACE reads into MiXCR, producing one record per CDR3 protein. This table has fewer than 650,000 distinct CDR3 sequences, 21% appearing once. This specimen was PBMCs, taken more than 20 days after the first yellow fever vaccination. These receptors were collected from a man younger than 35 who received the YFV17D yellow fever vaccine.

This clonotype was found a few times. The CDR3 loop reads CASSLFQGILAYNEQFF. CDR3 DNA sequence: TGTGCCAGCAGCTTATTCCAGGGGATCCTCGCCTACAATGAGCAGTTCTTC. The genes are TRBV7-2 and TRBJ2-1; perhaps TRBD1 as D (6 bases). Germline V gene lookup returns CDR1 SGHTA and CDR2 FQGNSA. The germline V and J ends were trimmed by 2 bases and 2 bases, with 16 bases remaining between them. This CDR3 region has 17 residues. Supplemented by reference TRBV7-2 and TRBJ2-1, the full variable domain reads GAGVSQSPSNKVTEKGKDVELRCDPISGHTALYWYRQSLGQGLEFLIYFQGNSAPDKSGLPSDRFSAERTGGSVSTLTIQRTQQEDSAVYLCASSLFQGILAYNEQFFGPGTRLTVL.

The chain employs TRBV11-2 and TRBJ1-2, with D maybe TRBD1 (6 bases). Per germline, CDR1 SGHAT and CDR2 FQNNGV. CDR3 length: 13 residues. Trimming pared 6 bases from V and 4 bases from J, leaving 12 bases between. CDR3 loop: CASRGTGFYGYTF. The CDR3 DNA reads TGTGCCAGCAGGGGAACAGGGTTCTATGGCTACACCTTC.

This clonotype has a handful of counts. The chain recombines TRBV20-1 with TRBJ2-3; D unresolved. V was cut by 3 bases and J by 0 bases, with 19 bases left in between. Germline lookup yields CDR1 DFQATT and CDR2 SNEGSKA (reference sequence). The CDR3 is 17 amino acids. The CDR3: CSASARVFVTSTDTQYF. The CDR3 DNA sequence: TGCAGTGCTAGTGCTAGAGTCTTCGTAACTAGCACAGATACGCAGTATTTT.

This clonotype has a handful of counts. The rearrangement joins TRBV11-1 to TRBJ1-3; D not certain. Germline CDR1 SGHAT, CDR2 FQDESV (reference sequence). This CDR3 has 18 residues. V dropped 5 bases and J dropped 0 bases, with 20 bases sitting between them. As DNA, the CDR3 is TGTGCCAGCAGCCCCACCCTGGGCAACCGAGACTCTGGAAACACCATATATTTT. Translated: CASSPTLGNRDSGNTIYF.

The chain joins TRBV3-1 to TRBJ1-6, with D unresolved. Trimming shortened V by 0 bases and J by 7 bases, and 13 bases separated the two germline ends. CDR1 is LGHDT, CDR2 YNNKEL, per germline (reference sequence). CDR3 size: 16 residues. This CDR3 is CASSQEVTTPNSPLHF. The CDR3, as DNA: TGTGCCAGCAGCCAAGAGGTGACAACGCCGAATTCACCCCTCCACTTT.

This clonotype has just a few counts. The V call is TRBV2, the J call TRBJ1-6; D unresolved. The CDR3 covers 14 residues. The V gene lost 10 bases and the J gene lost 5 bases, with 15 bases spanning the gap. CDR1 and CDR2 from the germline V gene are SNHLY and FYNNEI. The CDR3 bases are TGTGCCACCTCCGGCGGAGTTAATAATTCACCCCTCCACTTT. This translates into CATSGGVNNSPLHF. Full variable domain (missing parts from reference TRBV2 and TRBJ1-6): EPEVTQTPSHQVTQMGQEVILRCVPISNHLYFYWYRQILGQKVEFLVSFYNNEISEKSEIFDDQFSVERPDGSNFTLKIRSTKLEDSAMYFCATSGGVNNSPLHFGNGTRLTVT.